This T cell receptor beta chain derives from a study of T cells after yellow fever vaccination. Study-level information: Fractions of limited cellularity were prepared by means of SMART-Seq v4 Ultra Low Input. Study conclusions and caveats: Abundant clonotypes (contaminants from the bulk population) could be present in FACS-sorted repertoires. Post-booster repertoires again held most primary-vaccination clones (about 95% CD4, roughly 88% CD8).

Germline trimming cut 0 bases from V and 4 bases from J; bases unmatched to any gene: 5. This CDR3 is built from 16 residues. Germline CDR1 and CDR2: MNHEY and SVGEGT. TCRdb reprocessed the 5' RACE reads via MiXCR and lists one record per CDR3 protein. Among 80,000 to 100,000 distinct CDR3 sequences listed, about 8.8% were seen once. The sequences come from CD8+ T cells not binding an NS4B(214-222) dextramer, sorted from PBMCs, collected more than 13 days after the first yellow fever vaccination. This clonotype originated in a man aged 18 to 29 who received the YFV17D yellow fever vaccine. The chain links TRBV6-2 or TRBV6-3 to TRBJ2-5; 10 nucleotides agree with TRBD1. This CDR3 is CASSYSQDRGLETQYF. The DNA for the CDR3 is TGTGCCAGCAGTTACTCTCAAGACAGGGGGCTAGAGACCCAGTACTTC.